This T cell receptor beta chain was captured in a study of chemoradiotherapy in HPV16-positive cancers. This CDR3 has 14 amino acids. The germline gives CDR1 MGHDK, CDR2 SYGVNS. With 6 bases removed from V and 0 bases from J, the gap between germline ends came to 9 bases. Using immunoSEQ multiplex PCR, the repertoire was profiled, and TCRdb retains in-frame clones only, with some absent. The sample contains 990 or so clones, 60% to 75% of which appear only once. Repertoires were sampled repeatedly during chemoradiotherapy. The gene calls are TRBV25-1 and TRBJ2-1, with D maybe TRBD1 (5 bases). Specimen: tumor tissue, collected from a patient who underwent chemoradiotherapy. The TCR sequence derives from a human donor with HPV-associated anogenital cancer. The CDR3 region has the DNA TGTGCCAGCAGGGGGCAGGGCTCCTACAATGAGCAGTTCTTC. Translating gives CASRGQGSYNEQFF.